One TCR beta chain is described in this entry. What it binds is not known. The data derive from a study of CD8 T cell repertoires and HIV-1 epitope variants. Study details: Separate wells received one of Twenty-five Gag or Nef variant peptides. Tested: three Gag epitope families, Nef HW9 and YT9. T cells were cultured for less than eleven days with cytokines added on days 3 and 7.

Profiling relied on immunoSEQ multiplex PCR, and the TCRdb table lists in-frame clones only, not all of them. The profile shows about 5,300 clones, around 67% of them singletons. The length of the CDR3 is 16 residues. V dropped 4 bases and J dropped 2 bases, with 15 bases sitting between them. CDR1 and CDR2 (germline): SGHRS, YFSETQ. The TCR sequence derives from a male donor with HIV. V is TRBV5-1 and J is TRBJ2-2; no clear D. Sequencing was done on a sample of cultured CD8+ T cells derived from PBMCs. Here the CDR3 reads CASSLAEAFNTGELFF. CDR3 coding DNA: TGCGCCAGCAGCCTCGCCGAAGCGTTTAACACCGGGGAGCTGTTTTTT.